These 9 T cell receptor beta chains originate from one sample sequenced in a study of CD8 T cells in ankylosing spondylitis. One entry per CDR3 protein results from TCRdb running MiXCR on the 5' RACE reads. The sample has tens of thousands of distinct CDR3 sequences; 2.7% are singletons. Sequencing used blood, either unsorted or a sorted T cell fraction (not recorded which). Receptors originate from a male donor with ankylosing spondylitis or in good health (not recorded which).

Many counts were recorded for this clonotype. The chain has TRBV9 and TRBJ2-2; D uncertain. The CDR3 covers 16 residues. Germline CDR1 is SGDLS and CDR2 is YYNGEE. The V end lost 0 bases, the J end lost 1 base, and 10 bases lay between the germline ends. The CDR3 loop is CASSVVPTMNTGELFF. In nucleotides, the CDR3 is TGTGCCAGCAGCGTAGTACCAACAATGAACACCGGGGAGCTGTTTTTT.

This clonotype has a count of ten or more. The chain uses TRBV9 and TRBJ2-5, with D perhaps matching TRBD1 (6 bases). This CDR3 comprises 14 residues. Germline V gives CDR1 SGDLS, CDR2 YYNGEE. Trimming removed 3 bases at V and 4 bases at J, with 13 bases between. DNA for the CDR3: TGTGCCAGCAGCGACCCACAGGGCGTAGAGACCCAGTACTTC. Amino acid sequence: CASSDPQGVETQYF.

This clonotype was observed at least ten times. The chain joins TRBV9 to TRBJ2-5; a possible D gene is TRBD2 (6 bases). V lost 3 bases to trimming and J lost 5 bases, with 14 bases between them. Germline V gene lookup returns CDR1 SGDLS and CDR2 YYNGEE. This CDR3 is built from 14 residues. The CDR3 loop is CASSAAGGVETQYF. The CDR3 DNA sequence: TGTGCCAGCAGCGCGGCCGGAGGGGTCGAGACCCAGTACTTC.

This clonotype was recorded at least ten times. The CDR3 DNA reads TGTGCCAGCAGCGTAGACAGCGGGGTTCAAGAGACCCAGTACTTC. Translating gives CASSVDSGVQETQYF. The rearrangement links TRBV9 to TRBJ2-5; 7 bases align to TRBD2. The V gene end was trimmed by 0 bases and the J gene end by 2 bases; junction bases not matched to a gene: 4. Germline V gene data show CDR1 as SGDLS and CDR2 as YYNGEE. The CDR3 spans 15 residues.

This clonotype was detected many times. This rearrangement joins TRBV9 to TRBJ1-6; D unclear. V dropped 0 bases and J dropped 10 bases, with 8 bases sitting between them. The CDR3 totals 13 residues. Germline V gives CDR1 SGDLS, CDR2 YYNGEE. The CDR3 nucleotides are TGTGCCAGCAGCGTAGTGGCGGAATCACCCCTCCACTTT. It is translated as CASSVVAESPLHF.

This clonotype was observed at least ten times. The gene calls are TRBV9 and TRBJ2-5, with 10 bases aligning to TRBD2. V lost 0 bases and J lost 4; bases outside the gene matches: 6. The CDR3 sequence is 16 residues long. Germline loops: CDR1 SGDLS, CDR2 YYNGEE. The CDR3 is CASSVGSSGRRETQYF. The CDR3 DNA sequence: TGTGCCAGCAGCGTAGGTTCTAGCGGGAGACGAGAGACCCAGTACTTC.

This clonotype was detected ten times or more. This chain uses TRBV9 with TRBJ2-7, with 8 bases identical to TRBD2. The CDR3 is 17 residues long. V dropped 0 bases and J dropped 0; count of bases not matched to a gene: 8. Germline CDR1 is SGDLS and CDR2 is YYNGEE. DNA for the CDR3: TGTGCCAGCAGCGTAGGGTTGACTAGCGCAAACTCCTACGAGCAGTACTTC. It translates to CASSVGLTSANSYEQYF.

This clonotype has a count of ten or more. The chain joins TRBV9 to TRBJ2-5; D uncertain. Germline V gene data show CDR1 as SGDLS and CDR2 as YYNGEE. There are 13 residues in the CDR3. V was cut by 4 bases and J by 2 bases, with 9 bases left in between. The CDR3: CASSRRAQETQYF. The CDR3 DNA sequence: TGTGCCAGCAGCCGGCGAGCACAAGAGACCCAGTACTTC.

This clonotype was recorded many times. The V call is TRBV9, the J call TRBJ2-3; TRBD1 is a possible D gene (6 bases). CDR3 size: 17 residues. V lost 1 base, J lost 0 bases, and 15 bases lay in between. Per the germline V gene, CDR1 is SGDLS and CDR2 is YYNGEE. The CDR3 reads CASSVFRDTLSTDTQYF. The DNA for the CDR3 is TGTGCCAGCAGCGTATTCCGGGACACCCTCAGCACAGATACGCAGTATTTT.